Below are 25 T cell receptor beta chains sequenced from a single sample in a study of OX40 agonist ivuxolimab in advanced cancers. Clones were sequenced by immunoSEQ multiplex PCR, and TCRdb holds only the in-frame ones, with some missing. Among about 12,000 clones listed, 70% to 85% were seen once. This material consisted of CD4+ or CD8+ T cells sorted from blood, taken in a trial of the OX40 agonist ivuxolimab. The source of these receptors is an adult with an advanced solid tumor such as melanoma, head and neck, liver or kidney cancer.

The chain carries TRBV30 and TRBJ2-5; D is possibly TRBD1 (6 bases). Trimming removed 0 bases from V and 5 bases from J, with 16 bases in between. The CDR3 contains 15 residues. Per germline, CDR1 GTSNPN and CDR2 SVGIG (reference sequence). CDR3 protein: CAWSVGTGGGETQYF. The CDR3 DNA is TGTGCCTGGAGTGTGGGCACTGGGGGCGGTGAGACCCAGTACTTC.

Written as DNA, the CDR3 is TGTGCCAGCAGCTGGGGACCGGGCCCAGAGACCCAGTACTTC. Its translation: CASSWGPGPETQYF. The chain employs TRBV11-2 and TRBJ2-5; D is possibly TRBD1 or TRBD2 (5 bases each). The CDR3 length is 14 residues. Trimming cost V 4 bases and J 4 bases, with 13 bases left between them. CDR1 and CDR2 from the germline V gene are SGHAT and FQNNGV. The full variable domain, its missing parts supplied by reference TRBV11-2 and TRBJ2-5, is EAGVAQSPRYKIIEKRQSVAFWCNPISGHATLYWYQQILGQGPKLLIQFQNNGVVDDSQLPKDRFSAERLKGVDSTLKIQPAKLEDSAVYLCASSWGPGPETQYFGPGTRLLVL.

CDR3 sequence reads: CASNLGQGNTEAFF. The CDR3 DNA sequence: TGCGCCAGCAACCTGGGACAGGGGAACACTGAAGCTTTCTTT. This chain uses TRBV5-1 with TRBJ1-1; 9 bases agree with TRBD1. The germline V gene has CDR1 SGHRS and CDR2 YFSETQ. The CDR3 has 14 residues. The V segment lost 6 bases and the J segment 1 base; nucleotides outside the gene matches: 4.

V gene TRBV5-5 combines with J gene TRBJ2-3; maybe TRBD1 (7 bases). The CDR3 runs to 16 residues. Germline V gene lookup returns CDR1 SGHKS and CDR2 YYEKEE (reference sequence). The V end was cut by 7 bases, the J end by 0 bases, with 18 bases between. CDR3: CASPGGQRASTDTQYF. The CDR3 coding sequence is TGTGCCAGCCCAGGGGGGCAGAGAGCTAGCACAGATACGCAGTATTTT.

The chain has TRBV4-3 and TRBJ2-2; weak D call: TRBD2 (6 bases). The CDR3 spans 17 residues. Per the germline V gene, CDR1 is LGHNA and CDR2 is YSLEER. V lost 0 bases and J 4 bases, leaving 15 bases between the germline ends. The CDR3 region has the DNA TGCGCCAGCAGCCAAGAAATCCCCGCGGAGGGCACCGGGGAGCTGTTTTTT. Amino acids: CASSQEIPAEGTGELFF.

This sequence joins TRBV13 and TRBJ1-3; D gene ambiguous. V lost 1 base and J 3 bases, leaving 7 bases between the germline ends. This CDR3 has 14 amino acids. Germline V gives CDR1 PRHDT, CDR2 FYEKMQ (reference sequence). As DNA, the CDR3 is TGTGCCAGCAGCTTAGCCTTATATGGAAACACCATATATTTT. Encoded protein: CASSLALYGNTIYF.

The rearrangement links TRBV7-3 to TRBJ2-7, with D possibly being TRBD2 (5 bases). Trimming took 4 bases from V and 1 from J, leaving 11 bases between them. This CDR3 is built from 14 residues. CDR1 SGHTA and CDR2 FQGTGA come from the germline V gene. In DNA, the CDR3 is TGTGCCAGCAGCTCACGGGGATTGTCCTACGAGCAGTACTTC. It specifies CASSSRGLSYEQYF.

This rearrangement joins TRBV10-3 to TRBJ2-2, with TRBD1 as a possible D gene (5 bases). V lost 3 bases and J lost 3, with 5 bases in between. Germline CDR1 ENHRY, CDR2 SYGVKD. The CDR3 contains 13 residues. CDR3 DNA: TGTGCCATCAGTGACAGGGACACCGGGGAGCTGTTTTTT. Its translation: CAISDRDTGELFF.

This clone was detected only a few times. The chain employs TRBV13 and TRBJ1-1, with D unresolved. V lost 3 bases, J lost 3 bases, and 2 bases lay in between. Germline V gene lookup returns CDR1 PRHDT and CDR2 FYEKMQ (reference sequence). This CDR3 is built from 11 residues. In DNA form, the CDR3 reads TGTGCCAGCAGCTTGGACACTGAAGCTTTCTTT. Amino acids: CASSLDTEAFF.

Concerning this clone: Germline and junction disagree at one end, which may indicate a read error. The sample carries other DNA sequences with the same CDR3. J is TRBJ2-5 and V is TRBV11-2; D gene uncertain. The germline V gene has CDR1 SGHAT and CDR2 FQNNGV. The CDR3 has 15 amino acids. The CDR3 DNA reads as TGCGCCAGCAGCTACTCGGGCTCTCAGGCAGAGACCCAGTACTTC. Protein product: CASSYSGSQAETQYF.

The rearrangement joins TRBV7-3 to TRBJ2-3; 9 nucleotides agree with TRBD2. The CDR3 has 15 residues. Germline V gene data show CDR1 as SGHTA and CDR2 as FQGTGA. V dropped 1 base and J dropped 5; count of bases not matched to a gene: 4. The CDR3 coding sequence is TGTGCCAGCAGCTTAAGCGGGAGGGCCATAGATACGCAGTATTTT. It translates to CASSLSGRAIDTQYF.

This rearrangement joins TRBV4-1 to TRBJ2-3, with D unclear. The CDR3 is 12 residues long. Germline V gene sequence: CDR1 MGHRA, CDR2 YSYEKL. V was shortened by 2 bases and J by 6 bases, with 6 bases between the two germline ends. The CDR3 DNA is TGCGCCAGCAGCCAACGGCCGGATACGCAGTATTTT. It translates to CASSQRPDTQYF.

This chain links TRBV6-9 with TRBJ2-6; the D is unclear. The CDR3 runs 18 residues. Germline V gene sequence: CDR1 MNHGY, CDR2 SVAAGI. Trimming removed 5 bases from V and 5 bases from J, with 22 bases in between. CDR3 amino acids: CASSRLHLRQSRANVLTF. The DNA for the CDR3 is TGTGCCAGCAGTCGGCTGCACTTACGACAAAGTCGGGCCAACGTCCTGACTTTC.

V gene TRBV6-5 combines with J gene TRBJ1-2; TRBD1 matches at 8 bases. CDR3 size: 14 residues. V was clipped by 5 bases and J by 8 bases; unmatched bases: 10. CDR1 is MNHEY, CDR2 SVGAGI, per germline. CDR3 region: CASSPGTGYWGYTF. The CDR3 DNA is TGTGCCAGCAGTCCCGGGACAGGATACTGGGGCTACACCTTC.

The rearrangement links TRBV27 to TRBJ2-1; 9 positions match TRBD1. With 8 bases clipped from V and 3 bases from J, the junction kept 5 bases outside the gene matches. This CDR3 is built from 14 residues. Germline V gene sequence: CDR1 MNHEY, CDR2 SMNVEV (reference sequence). The CDR3 DNA is TGTGCCAGCCGATGGACAGGGGACTACAATGAGCAGTTCTTC. Its protein is CASRWTGDYNEQFF.

This rearrangement joins TRBV11-2 to TRBJ1-2; the match to TRBD1 covers 8 bases. The V gene end was trimmed by 5 bases and the J gene end by 5 bases; junction bases not matched to a gene: 7. The CDR3 runs 14 residues. From germline, CDR1 is SGHAT and CDR2 FQNNGV. The CDR3 DNA reads as TGTGCCAGCAGCGGACGGGACAGGAAATATGGCTACACCTTC. Residues: CASSGRDRKYGYTF.

The V and J genes are TRBV30 and TRBJ2-1, with 13 bases identical to TRBD2. The CDR3 extends over 20 amino acids. Germline values: CDR1 GTSNPN, CDR2 SVGIG (reference sequence). The V segment lost 1 base and the J segment 7 bases; nucleotides outside the gene matches: 19. Written as DNA, the CDR3 is TGTGCCTGGAGTGAGATGGGGCACGAAACGACTAGCGGGAGGAGTAATGAGCAGTTCTTC. This translates into CAWSEMGHETTSGRSNEQFF.

The chain links TRBV13 to TRBJ2-3; D uncertain. Germline V gives CDR1 PRHDT, CDR2 FYEKMQ (reference sequence). V lost 2 bases, J lost 4 bases, and 10 bases lay in between. The CDR3 loop spans 14 amino acids. CDR3 residues: CASSLSLGADTQYF. CDR3 DNA: TGTGCCAGCAGCTTAAGTTTGGGTGCAGATACGCAGTATTTT.

The sample holds one count of this clone. This chain joins TRBV9 and TRBJ2-1, with 9 bases lining up with TRBD1. This CDR3 has 15 residues. Germline-derived CDR1 and CDR2 are SGDLS and YYNGEE. J gave up 6 bases and V 0 bases, and 4 bases lay outside the gene matches. The CDR3, as DNA: TGTGCCAGCAGCGTAGCGACAGGGGGATCCAATGAGCAGTTCTTC. Its translation is CASSVATGGSNEQFF.

The gene calls are TRBV28 and TRBJ2-3; D may be TRBD1 (6 bases). The CDR3 spans 14 residues. V was shortened by 3 bases and J by 1 base, with 8 bases between the two germline ends. The germline V gene has CDR1 MDHEN and CDR2 SYDVKM. This CDR3 is CASSFQGRTDTQYF. The CDR3 DNA follows: TGTGCCAGCAGTTTCCAGGGGCGCACAGATACGCAGTATTTT.

J is TRBJ2-5 and V is TRBV11-1, with D tentatively TRBD1 (5 bases). Matching the DNA end better, TRBJ2-7 makes the J call doubtful. Germline V gene lookup returns CDR1 SGHAT and CDR2 FQDESV (reference sequence). The CDR3 consists of 13 residues. CDR3 in amino acids: CASSSGSVYEQYF. The CDR3 nucleotides are TGTGCCAGCAGCTCAGGGTCCGTCTACGAGCAGTACTTC.

With respect to this clone: One junction end disagrees with the germline gene, perhaps due to a read error. V and J are TRBV6-5 and TRBJ1-5; TRBD1 matches at 7 bases. Germline CDR1 is MNHEY and CDR2 is SVGAGI. The CDR3 runs 12 residues. DNA for the CDR3: TGTGCCAGCAGTTACTCCGGGACAGATAATAGTTTT. Amino acid sequence: CASSYSGTDNSF.

The V gene is TRBV7-8, the J gene TRBJ1-1, with unresolved D. Trimming pared 2 bases from V and 4 bases from J, leaving 11 bases between. The CDR3 length is 14 residues. Per germline, CDR1 SGHVS and CDR2 FQNEAQ. The CDR3 sequence: CASSLQSWGTEAFF. CDR3 coding DNA: TGTGCCAGCAGCTTACAATCATGGGGCACTGAAGCTTTCTTT.

This sequence joins TRBV19 and TRBJ1-1; no reliable D call. V dropped 6 bases and J dropped 2 bases, with 10 bases sitting between them. The CDR3 length is 13 residues. The germline V gene encodes CDR1 LNHDA and CDR2 SQIVND (reference sequence). CDR3 in DNA: TGTGCCAGTAGATGGGCTGGTAACACTGAAGCTTTCTTT. This sequence encodes CASRWAGNTEAFF.

The chain recombines TRBV27 with TRBJ2-1, with 11 bases fitting TRBD2. The CDR3 has 16 residues. Per germline, CDR1 MNHEY and CDR2 SMNVEV (reference sequence). Losses at the gene ends were 5 bases for V and 6 bases for J; bases not matched to a gene: 9. The CDR3 spells CASSTQLAGDCNEQFF. DNA of the CDR3: TGTGCCAGCAGTACCCAACTAGCGGGAGACTGCAATGAGCAGTTCTTC.